The entry that follows covers one TCR beta chain sequence. This sample stems from a study of identical twins. TCRdb reprocessed the 5' RACE reads with MiXCR, giving one entry per CDR3 protein. The table has 420,000 or so distinct CDR3 sequences, 15% to 20% seen once; the top ten hold less than 15%. Trimming shortened V by 6 bases and J by 1 base, and 7 bases separated the two germline ends. Germline CDR1 and CDR2: SQVTM and ANQGSEA. The CDR3 runs 13 residues. The sequence came from a man aged 45-65 years in good health. The sequencing input was naive T cells sorted from blood. The rearrangement joins TRBV29-1 to TRBJ2-6; D may be TRBD1 (6 bases). The CDR3: CSVTGSGANVLTF. The CDR3 region has the DNA TGCAGCGTCACAGGGTCTGGGGCCAACGTCCTGACTTTC.